This T cell receptor (beta chain) was found in a study of blood T cell repertoires in COVID-19. Trimming cost V 3 bases and J 5 bases; bases outside gene matches: 10. The CDR3 has 16 residues. Germline V gene lookup returns CDR1 SNHLY and CDR2 FYNNEI. This clone was detected a few times. Data came from immunoSEQ multiplex PCR; TCRdb stores just in-frame clones and leaves some out. The sample carries approximately 400,000 clones, 70% to 85% recorded once. The chain uses TRBV2 and TRBJ2-5; 9 bases align to TRBD2. Source material: peripheral blood. The origin of this receptor is a human donor with acute or convalescent COVID-19. The donor label of this sample is uncertain. CDR3 coding DNA: TGTGCCAGCAGTGAGGATAGCGGGAGAGGAGGGGAGACCCAGTACTTC. Protein product: CASSEDSGRGGETQYF. The whole variable domain, filled in from reference TRBV2 and TRBJ2-5, reads EPEVTQTPSHQVTQMGQEVILRCVPISNHLYFYWYRQILGQKVEFLVSFYNNEISEKSEIFDDQFSVERPDGSNFTLKIRSTKLEDSAMYFCASSEDSGRGGETQYFGPGTRLLVL.